These 22 T cell receptor beta chains came from one sample sequenced in a study of T-cell reconstitution after alpha-beta-depleted transplantation in children. Unique molecular identifiers were incorporated during preparation of the TCRbeta library. TCRdb reanalysed the PCR reads using MiXCR and keeps one entry per CDR3 protein. Among some 520,000 distinct CDR3 sequences listed, 30% to 35% were seen once. The sample consisted of PBMCs from the stem cell graft donor, taken from the stem cell graft. All receptors derive from a human donor who donated a stem cell graft to a child with aplastic anemia.

The rearrangement links TRBV7-9 to TRBJ2-2; 9 bases align to TRBD1. In germline, CDR1 is SEHNR, CDR2 FQNEAQ (reference sequence). This CDR3 is 15 amino acids long. The junction had 5 bases not matched to a gene; V was cut back by 5 bases and J by 4 bases. The CDR3 is CASSATGGFTGELFF. CDR3 DNA: TGTGCCAGCAGCGCCACAGGGGGCTTCACCGGGGAGCTGTTTTTT.

This clonotype was detected only a few times. The chain carries TRBV20-1 and TRBJ1-5, with a possible D match to TRBD1 (5 bases). Germline V gene lookup returns CDR1 DFQATT and CDR2 SNEGSKA (reference sequence). With 1 base removed from V and 0 bases from J, the gap between germline ends came to 10 bases. The CDR3 consists of 15 residues. The CDR3 nucleotides are TGCAGTGCTAGAGTCAGGGAAGTTAGCAATCAGCCCCAGCATTTT. Translating it yields CSARVREVSNQPQHF.

The chain couples TRBV18 to TRBJ1-6; D is unresolved. The germline CDR1 and CDR2 sequences are KGHSH and LQKENI. The CDR3 consists of 13 residues. V lost 2 bases, J lost 12 bases, and 11 bases lay in between. CDR3 coding DNA: TGTGCCAGCTCACCAGGTCTCGAGAGACCCCTCCACTTT. Encoded protein: CASSPGLERPLHF.

V and J are TRBV6-2 or TRBV6-3 and TRBJ1-5; 7 bases are shared with TRBD1. The CDR3 runs to 15 residues. The germline gives CDR1 MNHEY, CDR2 SVGEGT. With V trimmed by 0 bases and J by 6 bases, 5 bases remained unmatched. CDR3 amino acids: CASSYSMAGGQPQHF. The CDR3 DNA reads as TGTGCCAGCAGTTACTCGATGGCAGGGGGTCAGCCCCAGCATTTT.

The sample holds a few counts of this clonotype. This chain uses TRBV5-1 with TRBJ1-5; D not certain. With 4 bases removed from V and 1 base from J, the gap between germline ends came to 12 bases. The CDR3 is 15 amino acids. The germline V gene has CDR1 SGHRS and CDR2 YFSETQ. The CDR3 is CASSPHSGSNQPQHF. The DNA of the CDR3 is TGCGCCAGCAGCCCCCACTCGGGGAGCAATCAGCCCCAGCATTTT.

The rearrangement uses TRBV5-1 and TRBJ2-2; 8 bases match TRBD1. V dropped 2 bases and J dropped 6; count of bases not matched to a gene: 3. Germline CDR1 reads SGHRS; CDR2 reads YFSETQ. The CDR3 contains 14 residues. The CDR3 loop is CASSLQGEAGELFF. The CDR3 DNA sequence: TGCGCCAGCAGCTTACAGGGGGAAGCCGGGGAGCTGTTTTTT.

The chain is built from TRBV5-1 and TRBJ1-4; D unresolved. The germline V and J ends were trimmed by 6 bases and 3 bases, with 9 bases remaining between them. The germline V gene encodes CDR1 SGHRS and CDR2 YFSETQ. The CDR3 spans 13 residues. The CDR3 coding sequence is TGCGCCAGCAAGATAGGGTCTAATGAAAAACTGTTTTTT. Its protein is CASKIGSNEKLFF. Based on the CDR3 plus reference TRBV5-1 and TRBJ1-4, the full variable domain is KAGVTQTPRYLIKTRGQQVTLSCSPISGHRSVSWYQQTPGQGLQFLFEYFSETQRNKGNFPGRFSGRQFSNSRSEMNVSTLELGDSALYLCASKIGSNEKLFFGSGTQLSVL.

This clonotype has a handful of counts. The chain is built from TRBV5-5 and TRBJ2-5; D is possibly TRBD2 (6 bases). The CDR3 contains 13 residues. The germline CDR1 and CDR2 sequences are SGHKS and YYEKEE (reference sequence). With 7 bases removed from V and 5 bases from J, the gap between germline ends came to 15 bases. The CDR3 DNA sequence: TGTGCCAGCCGATCGGGAGATTTGGAGACCCAGTACTTC. This encodes CASRSGDLETQYF.

The chain links TRBV5-5 to TRBJ2-3; 7 bases line up with TRBD1. The CDR3 totals 17 residues. J lost 4 bases, V lost 3 bases, and 14 bases had no gene match. The germline gives CDR1 SGHKS, CDR2 YYEKEE (reference sequence). The CDR3 DNA follows: TGTGCCAGCAGCTCCCCCAGAGGCAGGGGGATGGCAGATACGCAGTATTTT. Residues: CASSSPRGRGMADTQYF.

CDR3 sequence reads: CASSLWLELASYNEQFF. CDR3 bases: TGTGCCAGCAGCTTGTGGTTAGAACTAGCATCCTACAATGAGCAGTTCTTC. The J gene is TRBJ2-1, the V gene TRBV7-8, with a weak D call TRBD2 (6 bases). Deletions cut 3 bases from V and 1 base from J, with 16 bases between. Germline CDR1 is SGHVS and CDR2 is FQNEAQ. The CDR3 is 17 residues long.

There are a few counts of this clonotype. This sequence joins TRBV29-1 and TRBJ2-1; D tentatively fits TRBD1 or TRBD2 (5 bases each). Trimming shortened V by 8 bases and J by 2 bases, and 16 bases separated the two germline ends. CDR3 length equals 14 residues. Germline CDR1 is SQVTM and CDR2 is ANQGSEA. CDR3 DNA: TGCAGCTCCTCCGGGACGGAAGCCTACAATGAGCAGTTCTTC. It translates to CSSSGTEAYNEQFF.

The chain links TRBV6-2 or TRBV6-3 to TRBJ2-7; weak D call: TRBD2 (5 bases). The CDR3 extends over 14 amino acids. CDR1 MNHEY and CDR2 SVGEGT come from the germline V gene. V lost 3 bases, J lost 3 bases, and 12 bases lay in between. CDR3 DNA: TGTGCCAGCAGTTATGGAGCGGCCCTCTACGAGCAGTACTTC. Translation: CASSYGAALYEQYF.

This clonotype was observed a handful of times. This chain joins TRBV29-1 and TRBJ1-2, with 7 bases fitting TRBD1. The CDR3 has 13 residues. Germline CDR1 reads SQVTM; CDR2 reads ANQGSEA. V shed 2 bases, J shed 10 bases, and the junction held 10 bases outside the gene matches. The CDR3 region has the DNA TGCAGCGTTGAATGGACAGGCTCCTTTGTCTACACCTTC. Protein: CSVEWTGSFVYTF.

The sample holds one count of this clonotype. This rearrangement joins TRBV5-1 to TRBJ2-1; a possible D gene is TRBD2 (5 bases). Germline V CDR1 and CDR2: SGHRS, YFSETQ. The germline V and J ends were trimmed by 0 bases and 3 bases, with 13 bases remaining between them. The CDR3 loop spans 16 amino acids. The CDR3 region has the DNA TGCGCCAGCAGCTTGGAAGGAGCGGCCCTCTACAATGAGCAGTTCTTC. Protein sequence: CASSLEGAALYNEQFF.

J is TRBJ2-1 and V is TRBV5-5; D possibly corresponds to TRBD1 (5 bases). The V end was cut by 0 bases, the J end by 5 bases, with 12 bases between. The germline gives CDR1 SGHKS, CDR2 YYEKEE (reference sequence). The CDR3 sequence is 15 residues long. In DNA, the CDR3 is TGTGCCAGCAGCTTGGATGGGGCCAGAAACAATGAGCAGTTCTTC. Translating it yields CASSLDGARNNEQFF.

This clonotype showed up just a few times. The J gene is TRBJ1-2, the V gene TRBV20-1; 10 positions match TRBD1. Trimming took 3 bases from V and 3 from J; bases not matched to a gene: 7. This CDR3 region has 15 residues. CDR1 is DFQATT and CDR2 is SNEGSKA in the germline V gene (reference sequence). The CDR3 loop is CSARGTGAKYYGYTF. The DNA for the CDR3 is TGCAGTGCTAGGGGGACAGGGGCGAAATACTATGGCTACACCTTC.

This clonotype occurred a few times. The rearrangement uses TRBV3-1 and TRBJ2-4, with TRBD2 matching 13 bases. CDR1 is LGHDT and CDR2 is YNNKEL in the germline V gene (reference sequence). The CDR3 has 19 amino acids. Trimming removed 0 bases from V and 5 bases from J; junction bases left unmatched: 10. CDR3 bases: TGTGCCAGCAGCCAAGAACCGAGACTAGCGGGAGGTCCCCAAAACATTCAGTACTTC. Its protein is CASSQEPRLAGGPQNIQYF.

Only a few counts were recorded for this clonotype. The rearrangement uses TRBV20-1 and TRBJ1-5; 7 bases line up with TRBD1. CDR1 is DFQATT, CDR2 SNEGSKA, per germline (reference sequence). V gave up 0 bases and J gave up 0 bases; unmatched junction bases: 11. CDR3 size: 18 residues. CDR3 region: CSARDQGGRSGSNQPQHF. The DNA of the CDR3 is TGCAGTGCTAGAGATCAGGGGGGCCGGAGCGGTAGCAATCAGCCCCAGCATTTT.

The CDR3 loop reads CSGRSGIGTDTQYF. CDR3 nucleotide sequence: TGCAGCGGCCGTAGCGGGATCGGCACAGATACGCAGTATTTT. The chain couples TRBV29-1 to TRBJ2-3, with 8 bases aligning to TRBD2. In germline, CDR1 is SQVTM, CDR2 ANQGSEA. This CDR3 comprises 14 residues. The trim removed 7 bases at V and 1 base at J, leaving 7 bases unmatched.

This clonotype has just a few counts. The chain joins TRBV7-2 to TRBJ2-1; D is undetermined. The CDR3 is 14 amino acids. CDR1 is SGHTA and CDR2 is FQGNSA in the germline V gene. Deletions cut 5 bases from V and 8 bases from J, with 16 bases between. The CDR3 reads CASSGDVAVDEQFF. The CDR3 DNA sequence: TGTGCCAGCAGCGGGGATGTGGCCGTCGATGAGCAGTTCTTC.

The chain links TRBV5-1 to TRBJ2-7; possibly TRBD1 for D (5 bases). V was clipped by 0 bases and J by 0 bases, with 7 bases between them. CDR3 size: 14 residues. CDR1 SGHRS and CDR2 YFSETQ come from the germline V gene. The CDR3 coding sequence is TGCGCCAGCAGCTTGGTTGGACACTCCTACGAGCAGTACTTC. This gives the protein CASSLVGHSYEQYF. Filled out from reference TRBV5-1 and TRBJ2-7, the complete variable domain reads KAGVTQTPRYLIKTRGQQVTLSCSPISGHRSVSWYQQTPGQGLQFLFEYFSETQRNKGNFPGRFSGRQFSNSRSEMNVSTLELGDSALYLCASSLVGHSYEQYFGPGTRLTVT.

The chain couples TRBV6-1 to TRBJ2-7; D unresolved. Trimming pared 1 base from V and 2 bases from J, leaving 12 bases between. CDR1 MNHNS and CDR2 SASEGT come from the germline V gene. This CDR3 comprises 15 residues. CDR3 in DNA: TGTGCCAGCAGTGAAGGCAGTTCAAGACCCTACGAGCAGTACGTC. It specifies CASSEGSSRPYEQYV.